Listed here are 27 T cell receptor beta chains from one sample, sequenced in a study of T cell repertoires in cytomegalovirus infection. These receptors are not linked to any known antigen. One entry per CDR3 protein results from TCRdb running MiXCR on the reads. The top ten clones hold approximately 31% of a sample with about 120,000 distinct CDR3 sequences, roughly 9.1% of them seen once. The sequenced sample consisted of PBMCs, sequenced either directly or after in vitro stimulation (not recorded which). Receptors were obtained from a human donor in good health (CMV status not recorded). Some clones in this sample may be carry-over from other donors' samples.

The gene calls are TRBV4-3 and TRBJ2-1; 7 nucleotides agree with TRBD2. J lost 15 bases, V lost 0 bases, and 8 bases had no gene match. The CDR3 has 13 amino acids. CDR1 is LGHNA and CDR2 is YSLEER in the germline V gene. The CDR3 sequence is CASSQEGRERLFF. The CDR3 DNA sequence: TGCGCCAGCAGCCAAGAGGGGCGGGAGCGGCTGTTCTTC.

The gene calls are TRBV20-1 and TRBJ1-5, with D tentatively TRBD1 (6 bases). CDR3 length: 15 amino acids. Looked up from germline, CDR1 is DFQATT and CDR2 is SNEGSKA (reference sequence). Trimming shortened V by 5 bases and J by 0 bases, and 14 bases separated the two germline ends. The CDR3 DNA follows: TGCAGTGCTGGGGGGCACCCTATTAGCAATCAGCCCCAGCATTTT. Protein sequence: CSAGGHPISNQPQHF.

This clonotype was seen at least ten times. CDR3 bases: TGTGCCAGCAGCCCACCGGGACAGGGGAATCAGCCCCAGCATTTT. Its protein is CASSPPGQGNQPQHF. The V call is TRBV7-2, the J call TRBJ1-5; the match to TRBD1 covers 10 bases. The CDR3 has 15 residues. Germline V CDR1 and CDR2: SGHTA, FQGNSA. With V trimmed by 5 bases and J by 4 bases, 5 bases remained unmatched.

The V and J genes are TRBV7-2 and TRBJ1-2; 8 nucleotides align to TRBD1. Germline lookup yields CDR1 SGHTA and CDR2 FQGNSA. The CDR3 has 17 amino acids. With 2 bases clipped from V and 0 bases from J, the junction kept 8 bases outside the gene matches. DNA for the CDR3: TGTGCCAGCAGCTTACCGAGGACAGGGAGGTCTAACTATGGCTACACCTTC. It specifies CASSLPRTGRSNYGYTF.

This clonotype has ten or more counts. This chain links TRBV2 with TRBJ1-2, with D unclear. Trimming left V 5 bases short and J 5 bases short, with 12 bases between. CDR3 size: 13 residues. The germline V gene has CDR1 SNHLY and CDR2 FYNNEI. CDR3 coding DNA: TGTGCCAGCAGTCGGGATTCGTGGTATGGCTACACCTTC. As protein: CASSRDSWYGYTF.

This clonotype appeared many times. The chain joins TRBV5-4 to TRBJ1-5; TRBD1 matches 7 bases. This CDR3 has 15 residues. With 0 bases clipped from V and 2 bases from J, the junction kept 2 bases outside the gene matches. Germline assignment: CDR1 SGHNT and CDR2 YYREEE (reference sequence). The DNA for the CDR3 is TGTGCCAGCAGCTTGGACAGGGGACGCAATCAGCCCCAGCATTTT. Residues: CASSLDRGRNQPQHF.

The V call is TRBV24-1, the J call TRBJ2-5; D is possibly TRBD1 (5 bases). The CDR3 is 15 residues long. Trimming cost V 4 bases and J 7 bases, with 18 bases left between them. CDR1 and CDR2 (germline): KGHDR, SFDVKD. In DNA, the CDR3 is TGTGCCACCAGTGACCACGCTGGGCAGGGCGGGACCCAGTACTTC. Translation gives CATSDHAGQGGTQYF.

This chain uses TRBV12-3 or TRBV12-4 with TRBJ2-1; D is possibly TRBD2 (6 bases). The CDR3 sequence is 15 residues long. V was clipped by 4 bases and J by 0 bases, with 10 bases between them. The CDR3 loop is CASSSGVSSYNEQFF. The CDR3 nucleotides are TGTGCCAGCAGTTCGGGGGTTAGCTCCTACAATGAGCAGTTCTTC.

This clonotype was found many times. The V call is TRBV18, the J call TRBJ2-4, with 7 positions matching TRBD1. CDR1 and CDR2 from the germline V gene are KGHSH and LQKENI. With V trimmed by 4 bases and J by 9 bases, 15 bases remained unmatched. The CDR3 loop spans 16 amino acids. For the CDR3, the DNA is TGTGCCAGCTCACATGACAGGGCTGGGGGAGCAGGCATTCAGTACTTC. This gives the protein CASSHDRAGGAGIQYF.

The sample holds a few counts of this clonotype. The chain has TRBV11-2 and TRBJ1-2; 8 bases align to TRBD1. The length of the CDR3 is 14 residues. The V gene end was trimmed by 5 bases and the J gene end by 3 bases; junction bases not matched to a gene: 5. CDR1 and CDR2 (germline): SGHAT, FQNNGV. The CDR3 DNA reads as TGTGCCAGCAGCACACTGGACAGGGACTATGGCTACACCTTC. It specifies CASSTLDRDYGYTF.

This clonotype was recorded many times. The chain is built from TRBV7-9 and TRBJ2-1; 11 bases fit TRBD2. The CDR3 covers 18 residues. With V trimmed by 6 bases and J by 1 base, 11 bases remained unmatched. Germline CDR1 SEHNR, CDR2 FQNEAQ (reference sequence). CDR3 in DNA: TGTGCCAGCAGTTCTCAGGGGCTAGCGGGAGGTTCCTACAATGAGCAGTTCTTC. Encoded protein: CASSSQGLAGGSYNEQFF.

The V gene is TRBV20-1, the J gene TRBJ2-7; D is undetermined. In germline, CDR1 is DFQATT, CDR2 SNEGSKA (reference sequence). The CDR3 has 13 residues. Trimming took off 6 bases at V and 1 base at J, with 13 bases between the two ends. DNA of the CDR3: TGCAGTGCCCCGGACCCGCGGTCCTACGAGCAGTACGTC. This translates into CSAPDPRSYEQYV.

This clonotype was seen many times. The chain combines TRBV5-4 with TRBJ2-1; TRBD1 matches 7 bases. Germline CDR1 reads SGHNT; CDR2 reads YYREEE (reference sequence). V lost 0 bases to trimming and J lost 5 bases; unmatched junction nucleotides: 5. The CDR3 consists of 15 residues. This CDR3 reads CASSLVEGAHNEQFF. The CDR3, as DNA: TGTGCCAGCAGCTTGGTTGAGGGGGCCCACAATGAGCAGTTCTTC.

The genes are TRBV27 and TRBJ2-3; 13 nucleotides align to TRBD2. The CDR3 runs to 15 residues. V shed 5 bases, J shed 4 bases, and the junction held 3 bases outside the gene matches. Germline CDR1 reads MNHEY; CDR2 reads SMNVEV (reference sequence). The DNA for the CDR3 is TGTGCCAGCAGTGGACTAGCGGGAGTTCCAGATACGCAGTATTTT. It is translated as CASSGLAGVPDTQYF.

This clonotype was counted between two and nine times. The rearrangement joins TRBV28 to TRBJ2-1; D is possibly TRBD2 (6 bases). Looked up from germline, CDR1 is MDHEN and CDR2 is SYDVKM. The V end lost 6 bases, the J end lost 5 bases, and 17 bases lay between the germline ends. The CDR3 totals 15 residues. As DNA, the CDR3 is TGTGCCAGCAGGGACTACTCCAATACCCACAATGAGCAGTTCTTC. It is translated as CASRDYSNTHNEQFF.

At least ten counts were recorded for this clonotype. The chain has TRBV20-1 and TRBJ2-5; tentatively, D is TRBD2 (5 bases). The germline V and J ends were trimmed by 2 bases and 4 bases, with 14 bases remaining between them. The CDR3 is 14 amino acids. Germline V gene lookup returns CDR1 DFQATT and CDR2 SNEGSKA (reference sequence). As DNA, the CDR3 is TGCAGTGCTAGATCCGGACTCTTTACAGAGACCCAGTACTTC. This gives the protein CSARSGLFTETQYF.

This chain links TRBV19 with TRBJ1-2; D remains unclear. The CDR3 is made up of 15 amino acids. Between the trimmed V and J ends, which lost 3 bases and 4 bases, there was a span of 15 bases. CDR1 LNHDA and CDR2 SQIVND come from the germline V gene (reference sequence). The DNA of the CDR3 is TGTGCCAGTAGTATGTCGGCCCCTAGATTCTATGGCTACACCTTC. Amino acid sequence: CASSMSAPRFYGYTF.

This clonotype was detected ten times or more. The V and J genes are TRBV6-6 and TRBJ2-7; D is uncertain. CDR3 length: 12 residues. The germline CDR1 and CDR2 sequences are MNHNY and SVGAGI (reference sequence). V lost 2 bases to trimming and J lost 3 bases, with 5 bases between them. As DNA, the CDR3 is TGTGCCAGCAGTTACAAGGTCTACGAGCAGTACGTC. It encodes CASSYKVYEQYV.

The J gene is TRBJ1-5, the V gene TRBV7-8; tentative D call: TRBD1 (6 bases). Per germline, CDR1 SGHVS and CDR2 FQNEAQ. The CDR3 is 14 amino acids. Trimming shortened V by 4 bases and J by 1 base, and 8 bases separated the two germline ends. The CDR3 region is CASSSDRSNQPQHF. CDR3 in DNA: TGTGCCAGCAGCTCAGACAGGAGCAATCAGCCCCAGCATTTT.

This clonotype was counted only a few times. The chain couples TRBV7-2 to TRBJ2-1, with D unclear. The V gene lost 5 bases and the J gene lost 4 bases, with 9 bases spanning the gap. Per germline, CDR1 SGHTA and CDR2 FQGNSA. There are 13 residues in the CDR3. The CDR3 loop reads CASSPTSYNEQFF. CDR3 sequence (DNA): TGTGCCAGCAGCCCCACGTCTTACAATGAGCAGTTCTTC.

This clonotype occurred many times. The rearrangement joins TRBV5-1 to TRBJ1-2; D gene unclear. Germline CDR1 is SGHRS and CDR2 is YFSETQ. Trimming pared 0 bases from V and 2 bases from J, leaving 11 bases between. The CDR3 length is 15 residues. The CDR3 sequence is CASSLEADLNYGYTF. CDR3 bases: TGCGCCAGCAGCTTGGAGGCAGACCTCAACTATGGCTACACCTTC.

This clonotype showed up just a few times. The chain recombines TRBV6-1 with TRBJ1-4, with 9 bases matching TRBD1. The germline V gene encodes CDR1 MNHNS and CDR2 SASEGT. CDR3 length equals 15 residues. Germline trimming cut 10 bases from V and 8 bases from J; bases unmatched to any gene: 14. The CDR3 DNA reads as TGTGCCATCCGTCATGTGGGACAGGGTCGAGAAAAACTGTTTTTT. Its translation is CAIRHVGQGREKLFF.

In the case of this clonotype: Since a much larger clone is just one base distant, this may be a read error. The chain employs TRBV11-2 and TRBJ1-5; D not resolved. CDR1 is SGHAT, CDR2 FQNNGV, per germline. This CDR3 spans 15 amino acids. Trimming pared 5 bases from V and 4 bases from J, leaving 15 bases between. CDR3 in amino acids: CASSPLARVNQPQHF. CDR3 DNA: TGTGCCAGCAGCCCCCTGGCAAGAGTAAATCAGCCCCAGCATTTT.

Remarks on this clonotype: A read error is possible here, since a much larger clone lies one base away. This chain uses TRBV19 with TRBJ1-5; D not resolved. Germline lookup yields CDR1 LNHDA and CDR2 SQIVND (reference sequence). The CDR3 is 14 amino acids. This chain's CDR3 is CVSSSGSSNQPQHF. The CDR3 region has the DNA TGTGTCAGTAGCTCTGGGAGTAGCAATCAGCCCCAGCATTTT.

The chain combines TRBV7-8 with TRBJ2-1; tentatively, D is TRBD1 (6 bases). Germline assignment: CDR1 SGHVS and CDR2 FQNEAQ. This CDR3 has 16 amino acids. V was cut by 4 bases and J by 0 bases, with 13 bases left in between. CDR3 coding DNA: TGTGCCAGCAGCTATACAGACAGGATCTCCTACAATGAGCAGTTCTTC. Its protein is CASSYTDRISYNEQFF.

This clonotype was picked up many times. V usage is TRBV19 and J usage is TRBJ2-2, with 8 positions matching TRBD2. The V gene's germline CDR1 is LNHDA and CDR2 SQIVND (reference sequence). Trimming removed 2 bases from V and 5 bases from J; junction bases left unmatched: 7. The CDR3 spans 16 residues. The CDR3 loop reads CASSIKSGSGTGELFF. The CDR3 DNA reads as TGTGCCAGTAGTATAAAAAGCGGGAGCGGTACCGGGGAGCTGTTTTTT.

The CDR3 nucleotides read TGTGCCAGCAGTTCTCGGACCGCATCAAATGAAAAACTGTTTTTT. This gives the protein CASSSRTASNEKLFF. The chain couples TRBV12-3 or TRBV12-4 to TRBJ1-4; D remains ambiguous. The length of the CDR3 is 15 residues. The V end was cut by 4 bases, the J end by 5 bases, with 14 bases between.